This T cell receptor beta chain appears in the sequencing data of a study of T-cell memory formation after mild COVID-19. The wider study: TCR clustering was largely donor specific. Study-wide points: Clones from the second wave (peaking day 37) had unconfirmed SARS-CoV-2 specificity. Mainly CM and EM harbored the contracting CD4+ clones; mainly EMRA harbored the CD8+ ones.

This clonotype was detected ten times or more. Its antigen is unidentified. TCRdb reanalysed the 5' RACE reads using MiXCR and keeps one entry per CDR3 protein. Counted here are 250,000 or so distinct CDR3 sequences, over 9% occurring once; the ten biggest clones make up 22%. The receptor's source is a man between 18 and 35 years old who had mild COVID-19 (a few samples of this study predate the infection). Cell type and time point are not known. Material for sequencing was PBMCs or a T cell subset sorted from them (not recorded which).

CDR3 DNA sequence: TGCGCCAGCCAAGGGGATTACAAGGGTCTCGAGACCCAGTACTTC. It specifies CASQGDYKGLETQYF. The chain carries TRBV5-1 and TRBJ2-5; D is perhaps TRBD1 (5 bases). V was pared by 7 bases and J by 5 bases, with 21 bases between. CDR1 is SGHRS, CDR2 YFSETQ, per germline. The CDR3 has 15 amino acids.